The present entry profiles one TCR beta chain with its context. The antigen remains undetermined. Measured with immunoSEQ multiplex PCR; TCRdb has only the in-frame clones, and not every one. This table has over 150,000 clones, 70% to 85% appearing once. About 1.9 micrograms of genomic DNA came from cryopreserved PBMCs for TCR beta libraries. The data are from a study of cytotoxic CD8 clonotypes in ibrutinib-treated CLL. On the study more broadly: Responses: some 25 partial, 2 complete; after median approximately six years, roughly 14 stayed remitted, around twelve progressed.

CDR3 size: 15 residues. The V gene end was trimmed by 6 bases and the J gene end by 3 bases; junction bases not matched to a gene: 6. CDR1 is KGHSH, CDR2 LQKENI, per germline. Study-level results: Timing of sampling differed between sustained-remission and progressing patients. Clonality rose at ibrutinib response, held steady in sustained remission, and fell toward baseline at progression.

This specimen was PBMCs, taken after 12 months of ibrutinib treatment. V gene TRBV18 combines with J gene TRBJ1-2; 11 nucleotides line up with TRBD1. This TCR derives from a human donor with chronic lymphocytic leukemia. CDR3 sequence reads: CASSPGQGGYYGYTF. The CDR3 bases are TGTGCCAGCTCGCCGGGACAGGGGGGTTACTATGGCTACACCTTC.